Listed here are 32 T cell receptor beta chains from one sample, sequenced in a study of T cell responses to AZD1222 COVID-19 vaccine. TCRdb keeps only in-frame clones here, not all; method: immunoSEQ multiplex PCR. The table includes more than 100,000 clones, approximately 92% detected once. Sequenced material: peripheral blood, taken 28 days after the second AZD1222 dose. These receptors all come from an adult who received the AZD1222 COVID-19 vaccine.

This chain uses TRBV2 with TRBJ2-7; a weak D match, TRBD1 (6 bases). The CDR3 totals 12 residues. Germline CDR1 SNHLY, CDR2 FYNNEI. Trimming removed 6 bases at V and 1 base at J, with 7 bases between. As DNA, the CDR3 is TGTGCCAGCAGCGGACAGTCCTACGAGCAGTACGTC. Translating it yields CASSGQSYEQYV.

CDR3 loop: CASSPAGAYEQYF. As DNA, the CDR3 is TGTGCCAGCAGTCCCGCAGGGGCCTACGAGCAGTACTTC. The chain combines TRBV27 with TRBJ2-7, with D possibly TRBD1 on 6 matching bases. Per germline, CDR1 MNHEY and CDR2 SMNVEV (reference sequence). Trimming removed 5 bases at V and 2 bases at J, with 10 bases between. This CDR3 is built from 13 residues.

The chain joins TRBV30 to TRBJ1-5, with D hard to call. Per germline, CDR1 GTSNPN and CDR2 SVGIG (reference sequence). V lost 0 bases, J lost 7 bases, and 13 bases lay in between. The CDR3 extends over 14 amino acids. For the CDR3, the DNA is TGTGCCTGGAGTGTTAGAGGGTTTTGGCAGCCCCAGCATTTT. This encodes CAWSVRGFWQPQHF.

The rearrangement joins TRBV9 to TRBJ2-3, with 13 bases fitting TRBD2. The V gene end was trimmed by 0 bases and the J gene end by 4 bases; junction bases not matched to a gene: 2. Germline assignment: CDR1 SGDLS and CDR2 YYNGEE. The CDR3 has 16 amino acids. In DNA, the CDR3 is TGTGCCAGCAGCGTAGGTGGACTAGCGGGAGCAGATACGCAGTATTTT. Protein sequence: CASSVGGLAGADTQYF.

This clone has only a few counts. The J gene is TRBJ1-3, the V gene TRBV9; D remains unclear. Trimming stripped 3 bases from V and 1 base from J, with 11 bases between. The CDR3 is made up of 15 amino acids. The germline V gene encodes CDR1 SGDLS and CDR2 YYNGEE. CDR3 protein: CASSDARTSGNTIYF. The CDR3 coding sequence is TGTGCCAGCAGCGACGCTAGGACGTCTGGAAACACCATATATTTT.

V usage is TRBV30 and J usage is TRBJ1-6; D is uncertain. The CDR3 contains 13 residues. Deletions cut 4 bases from V and 7 bases from J, with 11 bases between. CDR1 is GTSNPN and CDR2 is SVGIG in the germline V gene (reference sequence). The CDR3 loop is CAWTRRENSPLHF. CDR3 in DNA: TGTGCCTGGACCCGACGGGAAAATTCACCCCTCCACTTT.

The chain uses TRBV6-1 and TRBJ1-2; D is unclear. Trimming pared 5 bases from V and 8 bases from J, leaving 15 bases between. Germline CDR1 MNHNS, CDR2 SASEGT. The CDR3 totals 13 residues. The CDR3 DNA reads as TGTGCCAGCAGTCCCGACACCCTCGAAGGCTACACCTTC. This translates into CASSPDTLEGYTF.

This chain connects TRBV7-2 to TRBJ1-1; maybe TRBD1 (5 bases). The CDR3 length is 13 residues. Germline-derived CDR1 and CDR2 are SGHTA and FQGNSA. Trimming pared 5 bases from V and 11 bases from J, leaving 18 bases between. CDR3 sequence: CASSPGILEGAFF. Here the CDR3 DNA reads TGTGCCAGCAGCCCAGGGATCTTAGAGGGGGCTTTCTTT.

The chain couples TRBV19 to TRBJ2-2; weak D call: TRBD1 (5 bases). Trimming removed 3 bases at V and 0 bases at J, with 11 bases between. Germline V lookup: CDR1 LNHDA, CDR2 SQIVND (reference sequence). This CDR3 has 16 amino acids. CDR3 bases: TGTGCCAGTAGTATTGAGACAGCACCGAACACCGGGGAGCTGTTTTTT. Translated: CASSIETAPNTGELFF.

The chain employs TRBV6-5 and TRBJ1-2; 7 nucleotides align to TRBD1. CDR3 length: 12 residues. V trimming: 10 bases; J trimming: 4 bases; junction bases outside the gene matches: 6. Germline V gene sequence: CDR1 MNHEY, CDR2 SVGAGI. The DNA for the CDR3 is TGTGCCACACAGGGGTCCTTCTATGGCTACACCTTC. Protein sequence: CATQGSFYGYTF.

V and J are TRBV10-3 and TRBJ2-1; the match to TRBD2 covers 11 bases. V lost 2 bases, J lost 0 bases, and 6 bases stayed unmatched. The CDR3 totals 18 residues. CDR1 is ENHRY, CDR2 SYGVKD, per germline. The CDR3 is CAISEPTSGMSSYNEQFF. The DNA of the CDR3 is TGTGCCATCAGTGAGCCGACTAGCGGGATGAGCTCCTACAATGAGCAGTTCTTC.

V is TRBV12-3 or TRBV12-4 and J is TRBJ2-2; D is undetermined. V was trimmed by 4 bases and J by 0 bases, leaving 3 bases between them. The CDR3 totals 13 residues. The CDR3 region is CASSSANTGELFF. Written as DNA, the CDR3 is TGTGCCAGCAGTTCCGCGAACACCGGGGAGCTGTTTTTT.

The genes are TRBV12-5 and TRBJ2-3; 9 bases fit TRBD2. CDR1 and CDR2 (germline): LGHNT, FRNRAP. The CDR3 extends over 16 amino acids. V was clipped by 0 bases and J by 3 bases; unmatched bases: 4. Here the CDR3 reads CASGLVAGGLTDTQYF. The CDR3 bases are TGTGCTAGTGGTTTGGTAGCGGGAGGATTGACAGATACGCAGTATTTT.

The chain combines TRBV10-2 with TRBJ1-4, with D possibly TRBD1 on 6 matching bases. The germline V gene encodes CDR1 WSHSY and CDR2 SAAADI. Trimming cost V 3 bases and J 8 bases, with 13 bases left between them. This CDR3 has 14 amino acids. The CDR3 region has the DNA TGCGCCAGCAGTGACAAAGGGGGATCGGAAAAACTGTTTTTT. Amino acid sequence: CASSDKGGSEKLFF.

In this sample, this clone turned up once. The chain has TRBV6-5 and TRBJ1-1; D gene ambiguous. Germline CDR1 MNHEY, CDR2 SVGAGI. Trimming took off 0 bases at V and 4 bases at J, with 9 bases between the two ends. CDR3 length: 14 residues. The CDR3 DNA reads TGTGCCAGCAGTTACTCGGCTATAGGCACTGAAGCTTTCTTT. Amino acids: CASSYSAIGTEAFF.

This chain uses TRBV7-9 with TRBJ2-2; D is perhaps TRBD2 (6 bases). Germline lookup yields CDR1 SEHNR and CDR2 FQNEAQ (reference sequence). The CDR3 contains 16 residues. V dropped 5 bases and J dropped 3 bases, with 16 bases sitting between them. The CDR3 region is CASSPSMRGDTGELFF. CDR3 coding DNA: TGTGCCAGCAGCCCTTCCATGCGGGGTGACACCGGGGAGCTGTTTTTT.

The genes are TRBV5-5 and TRBJ1-3; no clear D. The germline gives CDR1 SGHKS, CDR2 YYEKEE (reference sequence). The CDR3 consists of 15 residues. The V and J ends lost 1 base and 4 bases respectively, with 12 bases between them. The CDR3 here is CASSLMSTGGNTIYF. In nucleotides, the CDR3 is TGTGCCAGCAGCTTGATGTCTACTGGGGGAAACACCATATATTTT.

J is TRBJ2-5 and V is TRBV7-9; the D is unclear. The CDR3 has 14 amino acids. Germline lookup yields CDR1 SEHNR and CDR2 FQNEAQ (reference sequence). The V end lost 2 bases, the J end lost 5 bases, and 12 bases lay between the germline ends. In nucleotides, the CDR3 is TGTGCCAGCAGCTTAACCGCCTGGTCCGAGACCCAGTACTTC. It specifies CASSLTAWSETQYF.

This chain links TRBV14 with TRBJ1-6; TRBD1 is a possible D gene (5 bases). Trimming stripped 3 bases from V and 9 bases from J, with 9 bases between. Germline CDR1 is SGHDN and CDR2 is FVKESK. The CDR3 runs to 13 residues. The CDR3 here is CASSHAGGSPLHF. The CDR3 DNA follows: TGTGCCAGCAGCCACGCGGGGGGTTCACCCCTCCACTTT. The entire variable domain, with the rest obtained from reference TRBV14 and TRBJ1-6, is as follows: EAGVTQFPSHSVIEKGQTVTLRCDPISGHDNLYWYRRVMGKEIKFLLHFVKESKQDESGMPNNRFLAERTGGTYSTLKVQPAELEDSGVYFCASSHAGGSPLHFGNGTRLTVT.

This chain connects TRBV6-6 to TRBJ1-1, with D possibly matching TRBD1 (6 bases). V lost 6 bases to trimming and J lost 10 bases, with 21 bases between them. Germline CDR1 reads MNHNY; CDR2 reads SVGAGI (reference sequence). This CDR3 is built from 14 residues. The CDR3 bases are TGTGCCAGCAGCCGCATCGCTCTGGCCAGGGGAGCTTTCTTT. Its protein product is CASSRIALARGAFF.

The rearrangement joins TRBV6-5 to TRBJ2-7, with 7 bases identical to TRBD1. J gave up 2 bases and V 2 bases, and 3 bases lay outside the gene matches. The CDR3 extends over 14 amino acids. Germline CDR1 is MNHEY and CDR2 is SVGAGI. Here the CDR3 DNA reads TGTGCCAGCAGTTACAACAGGGGTCCCTACGAGCAGTACTTC. Translating gives CASSYNRGPYEQYF.

This chain uses TRBV28 with TRBJ1-2; D is perhaps TRBD1 (5 bases). Deletions cut 6 bases from V and 1 base from J, with 15 bases between. Germline CDR1 MDHEN, CDR2 SYDVKM. The CDR3 runs 15 residues. The CDR3, as DNA: TGTGCCAGCAGCCGCCAGGGTGGAGTTAACTATGGCTACACCTTC. Translating gives CASSRQGGVNYGYTF.

The rearrangement links TRBV6-5 to TRBJ2-7; TRBD2 aligns across 10 bases. Per the germline V gene, CDR1 is MNHEY and CDR2 is SVGAGI. J lost 4 bases, V lost 9 bases, and 12 bases had no gene match. This CDR3 comprises 15 residues. CDR3 nucleotide sequence: TGTGCCAGTAAAGGGGAGGGACTAGCGACGTACGAGCAGTACTTC. This gives the protein CASKGEGLATYEQYF.

The CDR3 sequence is CASSLQGHRTYEQYF. CDR3 coding DNA: TGCGCCAGCAGCTTACAGGGACACCGAACCTACGAGCAGTACTTC. This chain joins TRBV5-1 and TRBJ2-7; D possibly corresponds to TRBD1 (6 bases). CDR1 and CDR2 (germline): SGHRS, YFSETQ. This CDR3 spans 15 amino acids. The V gene lost 2 bases and the J gene lost 2 bases, with 14 bases spanning the gap.

This clone occurred once. The chain uses TRBV6-2 or TRBV6-3 and TRBJ2-5, with 11 bases fitting TRBD2. V shed 2 bases and J 4 bases; nucleotides not matched to a gene: 6. The CDR3 is 16 residues long. Germline values: CDR1 MNHEY, CDR2 SVGEGT. CDR3 sequence (DNA): TGTGCCAGCAGTTACCTTGGGACTAGCGGACGAGAGACCCAGTACTTC. Amino acid sequence: CASSYLGTSGRETQYF.

V usage is TRBV6-5 and J usage is TRBJ1-2; D perhaps matches TRBD1 (5 bases). V was cut by 5 bases and J by 4 bases, with 14 bases left in between. This CDR3 comprises 14 residues. Germline V gene sequence: CDR1 MNHEY, CDR2 SVGAGI. The CDR3 is CASSRGREGYGYTF. CDR3 nucleotide sequence: TGTGCCAGCAGTCGGGGGAGGGAGGGCTATGGCTACACCTTC.

A single count supports this clone. The rearrangement uses TRBV2 and TRBJ1-2; 10 bases agree with TRBD1. This CDR3 contains 14 residues. Germline CDR1 is SNHLY and CDR2 is FYNNEI. V dropped 7 bases and J dropped 3; count of bases not matched to a gene: 5. The CDR3 spells CASTDRGRHYGYTF. The DNA of the CDR3 is TGTGCCAGCACCGACAGGGGGCGCCACTATGGCTACACCTTC.

Regarding this clone: The junction and the germline gene differ at one end; a read error may be behind it. The chain combines TRBV25-1 with TRBJ1-1, with D tentatively TRBD1 (5 bases). The CDR3 is 17 amino acids. The V gene's germline CDR1 is MGHDK and CDR2 SYGVNS. CDR3 in amino acids: CASSETVQWGRNTEAFF. CDR3 DNA: TGTGCCAGCAGTGAAACAGTCCAGTGGGGGAGGAACACCGAAGCTTTCTTT.

This chain joins TRBV19 and TRBJ1-5; 8 bases map to TRBD1. CDR1 LNHDA and CDR2 SQIVND come from the germline V gene (reference sequence). The CDR3 totals 15 residues. The ends lost 3 bases at V and 5 bases at J; junction bases unmatched: 6. The CDR3 nucleotides are TGTGCCAGTAGTATGAGACAGGGGTTGGATCAGCCCCAGCATTTT. This gives the protein CASSMRQGLDQPQHF.

The chain has TRBV5-4 and TRBJ2-3; D perhaps matches TRBD1 (6 bases). Per the germline V gene, CDR1 is SGHNT and CDR2 is YYREEE (reference sequence). Between the trimmed V and J ends, which lost 0 bases and 0 bases, there was a span of 8 bases. CDR3 length: 15 residues. As DNA, the CDR3 is TGTGCCAGCAGCTTGGGAGGACAGAGCACAGATACGCAGTATTTT. Translated: CASSLGGQSTDTQYF.

This chain joins TRBV5-8 and TRBJ2-3, with a tentative D call TRBD1 (6 bases). V shed 4 bases and J shed 0 bases, with 15 bases lying between them. Per germline, CDR1 SGHTS and CDR2 YDEGEE. The CDR3 loop spans 16 amino acids. The CDR3 here is CASSLSGQASTDTQYF. CDR3 nucleotides: TGTGCCAGCAGCCTGTCGGGACAAGCTAGCACAGATACGCAGTATTTT.

This chain uses TRBV28 with TRBJ1-4, with D perhaps TRBD1 (6 bases). Germline V CDR1 and CDR2: MDHEN, SYDVKM. The CDR3 sequence is 15 residues long. V gave up 5 bases and J gave up 2 bases, with 12 bases separating them. CDR3 bases: TGTGCCAGCAGTAACAGACAGGTCACTAATGAAAAACTGTTTTTT. Encoded protein: CASSNRQVTNEKLFF. Filled out from reference TRBV28 and TRBJ1-4, the complete variable domain reads DVKVTQSSRYLVKRTGEKVFLECVQDMDHENMFWYRQDPGLGLRLIYFSYDVKMKEKGDIPEGYSVSREKKERFSLILESASTNQTSMYLCASSNRQVTNEKLFFGSGTQLSVL.